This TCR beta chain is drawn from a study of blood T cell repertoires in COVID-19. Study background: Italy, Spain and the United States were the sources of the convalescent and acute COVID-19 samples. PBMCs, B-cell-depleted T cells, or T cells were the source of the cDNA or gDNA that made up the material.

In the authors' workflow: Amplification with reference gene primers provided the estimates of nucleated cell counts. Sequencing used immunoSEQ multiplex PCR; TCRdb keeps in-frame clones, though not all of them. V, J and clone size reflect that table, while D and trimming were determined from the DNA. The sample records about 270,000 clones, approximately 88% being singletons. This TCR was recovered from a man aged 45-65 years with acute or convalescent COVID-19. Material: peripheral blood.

In nucleotides, the CDR3 is TGCGCCAGCAGCCAAGAGGCTAGAACTAGCACAGATACGCAGTATTTT. The encoded protein is CASSQEARTSTDTQYF. The chain couples TRBV4-1 to TRBJ2-3; D uncertain. The CDR3 totals 16 residues. V lost 0 bases, J lost 0 bases, and 10 bases lay in between. CDR1 is MGHRA, CDR2 YSYEKL, per germline.